The clone carrying this TCR beta chain was counted a single time. Only in-frame clones appear in the TCRdb table, and some are missing; sequencing was by immunoSEQ multiplex PCR. Of tens of thousands of clones listed, over 70% are singletons. CDR1 SNHLY and CDR2 FYNNEI come from the germline V gene. V lost 2 bases to trimming and J lost 3 bases; unmatched junction nucleotides: 7. The CDR3 has 16 residues. The record originates from a study of neoadjuvant anti-PD-1 for oral cavity cancer. The receptor was isolated from a person aged 40 to 85 with oral cavity squamous cell carcinoma. V is TRBV2 and J is TRBJ2-1, with 7 bases that match TRBD2. The sample was PBMCs, taken before nivolumab (anti-PD-1) treatment. The CDR3 DNA follows: TGTGCCAGCAGTGAAATCGGCGGGAGAGTCTACAATGAGCAGTTCTTC. Its translation: CASSEIGGRVYNEQFF.